This T cell receptor (beta chain) is drawn from a study of CD8 T cells in Susac syndrome. Germline CDR1 and CDR2: MNHNY and SVGAGI (reference sequence). This CDR3 is 16 amino acids long. V shed 4 bases and J 8 bases; nucleotides not matched to a gene: 12. With random hexamers, 0.5 to 1 ug RNA was reverse transcribed. MiXCR was run by TCRdb on the immunoSEQ multiplex PCR reads, yielding one entry per CDR3 protein. The data hold some 300,000 distinct CDR3 sequences, with around 89% observed a single time. The sequencing sample was made of CD8+ T cells from PBMCs. The sequence was obtained from a human donor with multiple sclerosis. V gene TRBV6-6 combines with J gene TRBJ1-2, with 11 positions matching TRBD1. This CDR3 is CASSWDRGLTPEGYTF. DNA for the CDR3: TGTGCCAGCAGTTGGGACAGGGGGTTGACCCCGGAGGGCTACACCTTC.